The 30 T cell receptor beta chains below all came from one sample that was sequenced in a study of cytomegalovirus exposure and HLA in healthy donors. In the PCR, 60 Vbeta and 13 Jbeta primers were used. The assay was immunoSEQ multiplex PCR, and TCRdb's table has in-frame clones only and misses some. The repertoire holds 210,000 or so clones, 80% to 90% seen once, with approximately 1% in the top ten. The specimen was PBMCs. These receptors were taken from a woman between 18 and 29 years old in good health and CMV-seronegative.

The V gene is TRBV5-4, the J gene TRBJ2-1; 9 bases line up with TRBD2. CDR3 length: 15 residues. Germline CDR1 SGHNT, CDR2 YYREEE (reference sequence). Trimming cost V 5 bases and J 9 bases; bases outside gene matches: 12. DNA for the CDR3: TGTGCCAGCAGGCCAGGTGGCGGGGGGGCCTCTGAGCAGTTCTTC. Translated, it gives CASRPGGGGASEQFF.

The V call is TRBV21-1, the J call TRBJ2-1; the table's D call TRBD1 went unverified against the DNA. TRBV21-1 is a listed pseudogene. This CDR3 comprises 20 residues. CDR3 nucleotides: TGTGCCAGCAGCAACTCGAGAGCTAAACAGGGAAGGAGCTCCTACAATGAGCAGTTCTTC. Its translation: CASSNSRAKQGRSSYNEQFF.

V usage is TRBV2 and J usage is TRBJ1-4; D perhaps matches TRBD1 (5 bases). The germline V and J ends were trimmed by 7 bases and 8 bases, with 14 bases remaining between them. The CDR3 has 13 residues. CDR1 is SNHLY and CDR2 is FYNNEI in the germline V gene. In DNA, the CDR3 is TGTGCCAGCATTTCCCAGGGAGGAGAAAAACTGTTTTTT. Its protein is CASISQGGEKLFF. Full variable domain (rest looked up from reference TRBV2 and TRBJ1-4): EPEVTQTPSHQVTQMGQEVILRCVPISNHLYFYWYRQILGQKVEFLVSFYNNEISEKSEIFDDQFSVERPDGSNFTLKIRSTKLEDSAMYFCASISQGGEKLFFGSGTQLSVL.

This clone was counted a few times. Its ends do not fully match the called genes, so a read error is possible. The V and J genes are TRBV11-2 and TRBJ1-2; a weak D match, TRBD1 (6 bases). Germline assignment: CDR1 SGHAT and CDR2 FQNNGV. The CDR3 has 11 residues. CDR3 amino acids: CASSLATGHNF. CDR3 in DNA: TGTGCCAGCAGCTTAGCGACAGGACATAACTTC.

This chain uses TRBV4-3 with TRBJ1-2, with D maybe TRBD1 (6 bases). The V gene lost 1 base and the J gene lost 4 bases, with 13 bases spanning the gap. CDR3 length: 15 residues. Germline V gene data show CDR1 as LGHNA and CDR2 as YSLEER. The CDR3 reads CASSQVDRSSYGYTF. The CDR3 DNA sequence: TGCGCCAGCAGCCAAGTTGACAGGAGCAGCTATGGCTACACCTTC.

This clone was picked up a small number of times. The genes are TRBV29-1 and TRBJ1-2; no clear D. Germline V gene lookup returns CDR1 SQVTM and CDR2 ANQGSEA. The CDR3 has 13 amino acids. The ends were cut back, 4 bases at V and 1 base at J, with 10 bases in the middle. The CDR3 nucleotides are TGCAGCGTTGCCGGCAGACTTAACTATGGCTACACCTTC. Its protein product is CSVAGRLNYGYTF.

About this clone: Germline is not matched at one junction end, which may reflect a read error. The rearrangement joins TRBV2 to TRBJ2-3; 9 bases are shared with TRBD2. This CDR3 has 16 amino acids. The germline CDR1 and CDR2 sequences are SNHLY and FYNNEI. CDR3 sequence reads: CASLKSREGGTGTQYF. The CDR3 region has the DNA TGTGCCAGCTTAAAATCGCGGGAGGGGGGCACAGGTACGCAGTATTTT.

The chain links TRBV2 to TRBJ2-1, with no clear D. The CDR3 totals 13 residues. Germline-derived CDR1 and CDR2 are SNHLY and FYNNEI. V was cut by 1 base and J by 3 bases, with 4 bases left in between. The CDR3 loop reads CASSEVHYNEQFF. The CDR3 coding sequence is TGTGCCAGCAGTGAAGTCCACTACAATGAGCAGTTCTTC.

The CDR3 region has the DNA TGTGCCAGCCGGTCAAGGGGAAGCACTGAAGCTTTCTTT. Translating it yields CASRSRGSTEAFF. The chain carries TRBV27 and TRBJ1-1; D is perhaps TRBD1 (5 bases). Trimming stripped 8 bases from V and 4 bases from J, with 14 bases between. This CDR3 spans 13 amino acids. Germline assignment: CDR1 MNHEY and CDR2 SMNVEV (reference sequence).

Written as DNA, the CDR3 is TGTGCCAGCAGCCTTGTGGGGAGCAATGAGCAGTTCTTC. Protein: CASSLVGSNEQFF. The J gene is TRBJ2-1, the V gene TRBV11-2; D is perhaps TRBD2 (5 bases). In germline, CDR1 is SGHAT, CDR2 FQNNGV. CDR3 length: 13 amino acids. V shed 5 bases and J shed 6 bases, with 11 bases lying between them.

This clone was detected only once. This rearrangement joins TRBV5-4 to TRBJ2-1; the D is unclear. This CDR3 contains 13 residues. V lost 1 base to trimming and J lost 7 bases, with 9 bases between them. CDR1 SGHNT and CDR2 YYREEE come from the germline V gene (reference sequence). Written as DNA, the CDR3 is TGTGCCAGCAGCTTGCCCATCCGGAATGAGCAGTTCTTC. Protein sequence: CASSLPIRNEQFF.

The chain has TRBV9 and TRBJ2-1, with TRBD2 as a possible D gene (5 bases). Germline V gene data show CDR1 as SGDLS and CDR2 as YYNGEE. The CDR3 is 15 amino acids. The ends were cut back, 0 bases at V and 4 bases at J, with 11 bases in the middle. This CDR3 reads CASSVEEGAYNEQFF. In nucleotides, the CDR3 is TGTGCCAGCAGCGTAGAAGAGGGCGCGTACAATGAGCAGTTCTTC.

V gene TRBV6-1 combines with J gene TRBJ1-1; TRBD1 matches at 9 bases. CDR3 length: 18 residues. Trimming at V came to 2 bases and at J to 4 bases, leaving 14 bases not matched to a gene. Germline values: CDR1 MNHNS, CDR2 SASEGT. The CDR3 nucleotides read TGTGCCAGCAGTGAATCCCATTTAGGCGGACAGGGGTTCACTGAAGCTTTCTTT. It encodes CASSESHLGGQGFTEAFF.

The V call is TRBV13, the J call TRBJ1-2; a weak D match, TRBD1 (6 bases). The CDR3 consists of 14 residues. Germline V gives CDR1 PRHDT, CDR2 FYEKMQ (reference sequence). The ends were cut back, 4 bases at V and 8 bases at J, with 17 bases in the middle. In nucleotides, the CDR3 is TGTGCCAGCAGCTCCGAGGGCCAGGGGCAGGGCTACACCTTC. Its protein product is CASSSEGQGQGYTF.

The chain couples TRBV6-5 to TRBJ1-2; D ambiguous. CDR1 and CDR2 (germline): MNHEY, SVGAGI. The CDR3 runs 12 residues. Trimming took 7 bases from V and 8 from J, leaving 14 bases between them. The CDR3, as DNA: TGTGCCAGCACTTCCCAATCGAGGGGCTACACCTTC. It yields the protein CASTSQSRGYTF.

This rearrangement joins TRBV29-1 to TRBJ1-1; D ambiguous. Looked up from germline, CDR1 is SQVTM and CDR2 is ANQGSEA. The V gene lost 0 bases and the J gene lost 5 bases, with 10 bases spanning the gap. The CDR3 length is 13 residues. CDR3 nucleotide sequence: TGCAGCGTTGAAGATGGGCACATAACTGAAGCTTTCTTT. Translation: CSVEDGHITEAFF.

The chain joins TRBV19 to TRBJ2-7; D is unresolved. The CDR3 sequence is 12 residues long. Germline V gene data show CDR1 as LNHDA and CDR2 as SQIVND (reference sequence). The ends were cut back, 7 bases at V and 3 bases at J, with 10 bases in the middle. CDR3 in DNA: TGTGCCAGTACTTCCAACAACTACGAGCAGTACTTC. Its translation is CASTSNNYEQYF.

As DNA, the CDR3 is TGTGCCAGCAGCATACTCGGGACAGGGGGACGGGGCTACACCTTC. Translation: CASSILGTGGRGYTF. This chain uses TRBV7-2 with TRBJ1-2, with TRBD1 identical over 11 bases. V was pared by 5 bases and J by 8 bases, with 10 bases of the junction left unmatched. CDR1 and CDR2 from the germline V gene are SGHTA and FQGNSA. The CDR3 has 15 residues.

The gene calls are TRBV7-2 and TRBJ2-7; 10 bases are shared with TRBD2. From germline, CDR1 is SGHTA and CDR2 FQGNSA. This CDR3 region has 15 residues. V gave up 3 bases and J gave up 3 bases; unmatched junction bases: 5. The CDR3: CASSLTSGLYYEQYF. DNA of the CDR3: TGTGCCAGCAGCTTGACTAGCGGGCTATACTACGAGCAGTACTTC. The variable domain in full, with the rest retrieved from reference TRBV7-2 and TRBJ2-7, is GAGVSQSPSNKVTEKGKDVELRCDPISGHTALYWYRQSLGQGLEFLIYFQGNSAPDKSGLPSDRFSAERTGGSVSTLTIQRTQQEDSAVYLCASSLTSGLYYEQYFGPGTRLTVT.

This clone was detected a few times. This sequence joins TRBV7-8 and TRBJ1-5; 7 bases line up with TRBD1. Trimming removed 0 bases from V and 4 bases from J; junction bases left unmatched: 3. Germline assignment: CDR1 SGHVS and CDR2 FQNEAQ. This CDR3 comprises 15 residues. The CDR3 region is CASSLAGQTNQPQHF. CDR3 coding DNA: TGTGCCAGCAGCTTAGCGGGACAGACTAATCAGCCCCAGCATTTT.

The chain recombines TRBV18 with TRBJ2-2; TRBD2 is a possible D gene (5 bases). CDR1 is KGHSH, CDR2 LQKENI, per germline. The V end lost 0 bases, the J end lost 6 bases, and 8 bases lay between the germline ends. The CDR3 sequence is 14 residues long. The DNA for the CDR3 is TGTGCCAGCTCACCACCAGGGAGACCCGGGGAGCTGTTTTTT. It codes for CASSPPGRPGELFF.

The J gene is TRBJ2-7, the V gene TRBV11-3, with 12 positions matching TRBD2. Per germline, CDR1 SGHNT and CDR2 YENEEA. V shed 1 base, J shed 3 bases, and the junction held 1 base outside the gene matches. CDR3 length: 15 residues. CDR3: CASSLGLAGVYEQYF. In DNA, the CDR3 is TGTGCCAGCAGCTTAGGACTAGCGGGAGTCTACGAGCAGTACTTC. Combining the CDR3 with reference TRBV11-3 and TRBJ2-7 gives the whole variable domain EAGVVQSPRYKIIEKKQPVAFWCNPISGHNTLYWYLQNLGQGPELLIRYENEEAVDDSQLPKDRFSAERLKGVDSTLKIQPAELGDSAVYLCASSLGLAGVYEQYFGPGTRLTVT.

This clone has just one count. This sequence joins TRBV5-1 and TRBJ1-6; 7 nucleotides match TRBD1. Trimming cost V 4 bases and J 9 bases; bases outside gene matches: 4. CDR1 is SGHRS, CDR2 YFSETQ, per germline. The CDR3 is 13 amino acids. CDR3 in amino acids: CASSPDRASPLHF. The CDR3 DNA is TGCGCCAGCAGCCCCGACAGGGCTTCACCCCTCCACTTT.

The chain links TRBV4-3 to TRBJ2-1; D gene unclear. The CDR3 covers 16 residues. Per germline, CDR1 LGHNA and CDR2 YSLEER. Trimming stripped 0 bases from V and 6 bases from J, with 15 bases between. The CDR3 DNA reads TGCGCCAGCAGCCAAGAATGGGCCTCAGCACGCAATGAGCAGTTCTTC. This gives the protein CASSQEWASARNEQFF.

This sequence joins TRBV11-2 and TRBJ2-7; 8 bases fit TRBD2. The length of the CDR3 is 15 residues. Trimming took 5 bases from V and 5 from J; bases not matched to a gene: 11. The germline gives CDR1 SGHAT, CDR2 FQNNGV. CDR3 DNA sequence: TGTGCCAGCAGCGCCCGGGGGGGGGCGGGCAACGAGCAGTACTTC. It codes for CASSARGGAGNEQYF.

The V gene is TRBV19, the J gene TRBJ1-6; 11 positions agree with TRBD1. After removal of 4 bases from V and 9 bases from J, the junction contained 8 bases not matched to a gene. The CDR3 spans 16 residues. The germline CDR1 and CDR2 sequences are LNHDA and SQIVND (reference sequence). This chain's CDR3 is CASSTITGTGGSPLHF. CDR3 nucleotides: TGTGCCAGTAGTACTATAACCGGGACAGGGGGTTCACCCCTCCACTTT.

The chain uses TRBV19 and TRBJ2-2; TRBD1 matches at 8 bases. The V gene's germline CDR1 is LNHDA and CDR2 SQIVND (reference sequence). Trimming at V came to 4 bases and at J to 4 bases, leaving 8 bases not matched to a gene. CDR3 length: 16 amino acids. The CDR3 DNA sequence: TGTGCCAGTAGTAATCAGGGGGCTCGGGGCACCGGGGAGCTGTTTTTT. The encoded protein is CASSNQGARGTGELFF. Variable domain in full (rest from reference TRBV19 and TRBJ2-2): DGGITQSPKYLFRKEGQNVTLSCEQNLNHDAMYWYRQDPGQGLRLIYYSQIVNDFQKGDIAEGYSVSREKKESFPLTVTSAQKNPTAFYLCASSNQGARGTGELFFGEGSRLTVL.

V and J are TRBV6-1 and TRBJ2-1, with 7 bases lining up with TRBD1. V lost 7 bases, J lost 3 bases, and 6 bases stayed unmatched. Germline lookup yields CDR1 MNHNS and CDR2 SASEGT. CDR3 length: 14 residues. The CDR3 DNA sequence: TGTGCCAGCAATCGACAGGGAAACTACAATGAGCAGTTCTTC. This sequence encodes CASNRQGNYNEQFF.

This clone was found once. The CDR3 DNA sequence: TGTGCCAGCAGCTCCCTATACAATGAGCAGTTCTTC. This codes for CASSSLYNEQFF. V is TRBV11-3 and J is TRBJ2-1; D is ambiguous. The V and J ends lost 4 bases and 4 bases respectively, with 5 bases between them. The CDR3 has 12 amino acids. CDR1 SGHNT and CDR2 YENEEA come from the germline V gene.

A single count supports this clone. The chain has TRBV9 and TRBJ1-4, with TRBD1 identical over 8 bases. CDR1 and CDR2 from the germline V gene are SGDLS and YYNGEE. The CDR3 runs to 16 residues. The V and J ends lost 0 bases and 8 bases, in that order; junction bases with no gene match: 9. For the CDR3, the DNA is TGTGCCAGCAGCGTAGGGACAGGGACAGGTCACGAAAAACTGTTTTTT. Amino acids: CASSVGTGTGHEKLFF.